Each of the 3 T cell receptor beta chains below was sequenced from the same sample in a study of T-cell memory formation after mild COVID-19. TCRdb re-called the 5' RACE reads with MiXCR, one entry per CDR3 protein. The sample lists nearly 350,000 distinct CDR3 sequences, 13% occurring once. Sequencing was performed on PBMCs or a T cell subset sorted from them (not recorded which). The receptors stem from a man aged 18-30 years who had mild COVID-19 (a few samples of this study predate the infection). Cell type and time point are not known.

The table lists this clonotype with a few counts. The gene calls are TRBV9 and TRBJ2-7; unclear D gene. Looked up from germline, CDR1 is SGDLS and CDR2 is YYNGEE. Trimming left V 1 base short and J 0 bases short, with 11 bases between. The CDR3 is made up of 15 amino acids. The CDR3 loop is CASSVNGGSSYEQYF. The CDR3, as DNA: TGTGCCAGCAGCGTAAACGGCGGATCCTCCTACGAGCAGTACTTC.

The rearrangement links TRBV5-1 to TRBJ2-2, with TRBD1 as a possible D gene (6 bases). V was trimmed by 5 bases and J by 0 bases, leaving 11 bases between them. Germline CDR1 is SGHRS and CDR2 is YFSETQ. This CDR3 is built from 15 residues. CDR3: CASRYRTANTGELFF. CDR3 in DNA: TGCGCCAGCAGGTACAGGACAGCGAACACCGGGGAGCTGTTTTTT.

V is TRBV6-1 and J is TRBJ1-2, with D perhaps matching TRBD1 (6 bases). Trimming removed 4 bases at V and 8 bases at J, with 17 bases between. Germline-derived CDR1 and CDR2 are MNHNS and SASEGT. There are 14 residues in the CDR3. The CDR3 nucleotides read TGTGCCAGCAGTGCCCGGAGGGGGGAGCAAGGCTACACCTTC. Amino acids: CASSARRGEQGYTF.